This is a list of T cell receptor beta chains from one sample in a study of T cell responses to AZD1222 COVID-19 vaccine. Produced via immunoSEQ multiplex PCR; TCRdb's table is partial and in-frame only. The sample has approximately 110,000 clones, 88% seen once. The material sequenced was peripheral blood, taken on day 0 of AZD1222 vaccination. The receptors shown here come from an adult in good health. Each CDR3 is given with its conserved first and last residue. Fields, in order: clone size, D gene, V gene, J gene, CDR3 DNA, CDR3 protein. A D gene is named only where the DNA matches it firmly. For some rows the clone size is stated as once, few or many, or as a class when expanded; others skip it.

-	-	TRBV7-2	TRBJ2-1	TGTGCCAGCAGCCTCCGACAGCCCCCCCTCGGTGAGCAGTTCTTC	CASSLRQPPLGEQFF
-	-	TRBV2	TRBJ2-7	TGTGCCAGCAGTGACGGGGTCCTGTCCTCCTACGAGCAGTACTTC	CASSDGVLSSYEQYF
-	-	TRBV30	TRBJ1-2	TGTGCCTGGACCTCACAGCGCCTGGGCTATGGCTACACCTTC	CAWTSQRLGYGYTF
-	TRBD2	TRBV29-1	TRBJ2-5	TGCAGCGTTGACCCTAGCGGGAGTCAAGAGACCCAGTACTTC	CSVDPSGSQETQYF
-	TRBD2	TRBV9	TRBJ2-7	TGTGCCAGCAGCGTAGGGGCGGGAGGGAACTACGAGCAGTACTTC	CASSVGAGGNYEQYF
-	-	TRBV6-6	TRBJ2-2	TGTGCCAGCAGTCCCCAGGGACACCAAGTAACCGGGGAGCTGTTTTTT	CASSPQGHQVTGELFF
-	-	TRBV6-5	TRBJ2-7	TGTGCCAGCCGTAGGGGGGAATACGAGCAGTACTTC	CASRRGEYEQYF
-	-	TRBV29-1	TRBJ2-7	TGCACCACTATCCCAATCTCCTACGAGCAGTACTTC	CTTIPISYEQYF
-	TRBD2	TRBV6-2/TRBV6-3	TRBJ2-1	TGTGCCAGCAGCCCCAACGGACTAGCGGGAGGTGAGCAGTTCTTC	CASSPNGLAGGEQFF
-	-	TRBV28	TRBJ1-6	TGTGCCAGCAGTTCCCCTGGATCACCCCTCCACTTT	CASSSPGSPLHF
-	-	TRBV14	TRBJ1-4	TGTGCCAGCAGCCGAGGACCCGGGGAAAAACTGTTTTTT	CASSRGPGEKLFF
-	TRBD1	TRBV5-1	TRBJ1-2	TGCGCCAGCAGCCTCGGACAGGGCCTGGGGGGCTACACCTTC	CASSLGQGLGGYTF
once	TRBD2	TRBV5-1	TRBJ2-7	TGCGCCAGCAGCTGGACTAGCGGGATCTCCTACGAGCAGTACTTC	CASSWTSGISYEQYF
-	TRBD2	TRBV28	TRBJ2-1	TGTGCCAGCACCTTACTAGCGGGCCTGCAGTTCTTC	CASTLLAGLQFF
once	-	TRBV30	TRBJ2-1	TGTGCCTGGAGTGGTGTTTACAATGAGCAGTTCTTC	CAWSGVYNEQFF
-	TRBD1	TRBV18	TRBJ2-2	TGTGCCAGCTCACCATGGACAGGGGGGAACACCGGGGAGCTGTTTTTT	CASSPWTGGNTGELFF
few	-	TRBV15	TRBJ2-1	TGTGCCACCTCTAAGGCAGACAATGAGCAGTTCTTC	CATSKADNEQFF
-	-	TRBV6-5	TRBJ1-5	TGTGCCAGCAGTTATTCGTACAATCAGCCCCAGCATTTT	CASSYSYNQPQHF
-	-	TRBV20-1	TRBJ1-2	TGCAGTGCTAGTACAGGGCTTGGCTACACCTTC	CSASTGLGYTF
-	-	TRBV28	TRBJ1-2	TGTGCCAGCAGTGCGGGGAGCTATGGCTACACCTTC	CASSAGSYGYTF
-	-	TRBV5-4	TRBJ2-3	TGTGCCAGCAGCCGTAGCGGCATGCAAGATACGCAGTATTTT	CASSRSGMQDTQYF
-	TRBD1	TRBV30	TRBJ1-1	TGTGCCTGGACGATAGGGACAGGGGTTTTTTGGGGCACTGAAGCTTTCTTT	CAWTIGTGVFWGTEAFF